This T cell receptor beta chain was sequenced during a study of blood T cell repertoires in COVID-19. Clones were read by immunoSEQ multiplex PCR, and TCRdb kept only the in-frame ones, dropping some. The sample shows 56,000 or so clones, approximately 92% of them seen only once. CDR1 and CDR2 from the germline V gene are LGHDT and YNNKEL (reference sequence). The CDR3 has 15 amino acids. J lost 6 bases, V lost 5 bases, and 7 bases had no gene match. This sequence originates from a man aged 45-65 years with active COVID-19. Specimen: peripheral blood. This chain links TRBV3-1 (or the pseudogene TRBV3-2) with TRBJ1-6, with 7 bases aligning to TRBD1. CDR3 coding DNA: TGTGCCAGCAGCAACTTGGGACAGTTTAATTCACCCCTCCACTTT. This sequence encodes CASSNLGQFNSPLHF.